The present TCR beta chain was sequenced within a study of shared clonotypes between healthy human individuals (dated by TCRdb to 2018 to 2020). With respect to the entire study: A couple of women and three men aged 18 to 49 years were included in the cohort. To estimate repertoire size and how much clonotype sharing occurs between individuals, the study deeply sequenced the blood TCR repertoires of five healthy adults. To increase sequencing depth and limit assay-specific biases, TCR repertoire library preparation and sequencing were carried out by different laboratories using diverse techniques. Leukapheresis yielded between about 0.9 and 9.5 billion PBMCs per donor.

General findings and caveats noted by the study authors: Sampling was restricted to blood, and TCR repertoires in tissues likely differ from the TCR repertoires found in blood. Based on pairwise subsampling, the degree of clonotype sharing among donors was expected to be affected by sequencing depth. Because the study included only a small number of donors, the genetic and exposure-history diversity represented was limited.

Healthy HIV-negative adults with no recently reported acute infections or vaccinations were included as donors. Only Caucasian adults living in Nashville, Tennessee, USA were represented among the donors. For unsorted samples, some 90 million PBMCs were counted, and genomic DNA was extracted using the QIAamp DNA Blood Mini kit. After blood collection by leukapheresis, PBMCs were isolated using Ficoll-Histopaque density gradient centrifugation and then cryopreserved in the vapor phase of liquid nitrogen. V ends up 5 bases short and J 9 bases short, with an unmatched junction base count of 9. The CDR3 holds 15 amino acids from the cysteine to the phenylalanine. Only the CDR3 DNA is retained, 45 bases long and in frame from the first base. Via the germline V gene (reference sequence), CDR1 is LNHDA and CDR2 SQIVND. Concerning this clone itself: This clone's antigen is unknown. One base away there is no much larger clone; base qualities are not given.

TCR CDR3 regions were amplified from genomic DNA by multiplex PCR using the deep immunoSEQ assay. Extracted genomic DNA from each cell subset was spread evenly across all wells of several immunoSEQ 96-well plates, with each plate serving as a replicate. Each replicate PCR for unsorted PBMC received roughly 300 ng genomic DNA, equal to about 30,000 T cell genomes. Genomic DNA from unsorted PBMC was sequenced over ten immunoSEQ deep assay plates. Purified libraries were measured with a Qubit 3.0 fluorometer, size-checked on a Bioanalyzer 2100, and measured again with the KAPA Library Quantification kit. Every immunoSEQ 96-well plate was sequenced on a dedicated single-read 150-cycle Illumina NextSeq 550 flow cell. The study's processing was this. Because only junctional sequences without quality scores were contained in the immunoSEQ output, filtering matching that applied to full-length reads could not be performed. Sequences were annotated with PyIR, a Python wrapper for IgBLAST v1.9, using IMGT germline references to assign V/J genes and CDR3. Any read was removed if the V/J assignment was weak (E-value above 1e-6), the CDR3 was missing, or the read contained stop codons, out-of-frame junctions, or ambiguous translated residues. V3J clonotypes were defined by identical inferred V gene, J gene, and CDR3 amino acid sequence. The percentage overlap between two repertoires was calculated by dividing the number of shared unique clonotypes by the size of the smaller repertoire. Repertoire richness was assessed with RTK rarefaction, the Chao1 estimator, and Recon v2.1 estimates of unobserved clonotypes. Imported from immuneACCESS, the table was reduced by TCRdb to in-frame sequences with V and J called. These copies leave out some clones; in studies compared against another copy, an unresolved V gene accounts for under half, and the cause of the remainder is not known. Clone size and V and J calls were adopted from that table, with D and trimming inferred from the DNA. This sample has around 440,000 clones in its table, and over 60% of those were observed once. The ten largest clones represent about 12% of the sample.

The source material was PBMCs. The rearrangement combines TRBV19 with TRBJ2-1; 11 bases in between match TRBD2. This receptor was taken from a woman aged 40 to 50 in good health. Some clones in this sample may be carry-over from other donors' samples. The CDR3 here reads CASSVSSGRQLEQFF. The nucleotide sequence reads TGTGCCAGTAGTGTCTCTAGCGGGAGGCAACTTGAGCAGTTCTTC.